The clone carrying this TCR beta chain was found a few times. What it recognizes is unknown. The data are from a study of T-cell reconstitution after alpha-beta-depleted transplantation in children. Notes on the study in general: By about two months after transplant, alpha-beta T cells reportedly arose from several hundred graft clones that had expanded. At one year after transplant, newly produced T cells mostly accounted for T-cell counts and diversity.

Construction of the TCRbeta library involved unique molecular identifiers. Each CDR3 protein gets one entry after TCRdb re-called the PCR reads with MiXCR. Among some 840,000 distinct CDR3 sequences, about 15% were seen once, and the ten largest hold approximately 5%. The germline gives CDR1 DFQATT, CDR2 SNEGSKA (reference sequence). The CDR3 has 14 residues. V shed 6 bases, J shed 6 bases, and the junction held 10 bases outside the gene matches. The J gene is TRBJ2-7, the V gene TRBV20-1, with 11 bases fitting TRBD2. The sample in question was PBMCs, mostly from graft donor cells, obtained 360 days after TCRalphabeta/CD19-depleted stem cell transplant. This receptor was taken from a male patient between 5 and 17 years old who had a stem cell transplant for acute lymphoblastic leukemia, so the T cells may come from the graft donor. CDR3 amino acids: CSASFGLAGIEQYF. The CDR3 DNA follows: TGCAGTGCGAGCTTCGGACTAGCGGGTATCGAGCAGTACTTC.